This T cell receptor (beta chain) was recorded in a study of shared clonotypes between healthy human individuals. Terminally differentiated effector memory CD45RA+ cells were left out of the naive CD8 fraction, which was CD45RO-negative and positively selected for CCR7. Measured with immunoSEQ multiplex PCR; TCRdb has only the in-frame clones, and not every one. The data contain about 2.1 million clones, about 93% of them singletons. This TCR derives from a man younger than 35 in good health. Some clones in this sample may be carry-over from other donors' samples. The material sequenced was naive CD8+ T cells from PBMCs.

This chain's CDR3 is CASTSRGEVNYGYTF. CDR3 DNA: TGTGCCAGCACCTCTCGTGGGGAGGTCAACTATGGCTACACCTTC. This sequence joins TRBV27 and TRBJ1-2, with D unresolved. Trimming removed 7 bases at V and 2 bases at J, with 17 bases between. This CDR3 spans 15 amino acids. CDR1 is MNHEY and CDR2 is SMNVEV in the germline V gene (reference sequence).